The source of this T cell receptor (beta chain) is a study of cytomegalovirus exposure and HLA in healthy donors. The CDR3 covers 14 residues. Germline V lookup: CDR1 MDHEN, CDR2 SYDVKM. Trimming pared 3 bases from V and 5 bases from J, leaving 13 bases between. 60 Vbeta and 13 Jbeta primers were used in PCR. Measured with immunoSEQ multiplex PCR; TCRdb has only the in-frame clones, and not every one. In the table there are about 140,000 clones, approximately 85% of which are singletons. Study-level results: Per a prior analysis, the majority of TCR beta V segments were productive roughly 87% or roughly 30% of the time.

Points on this clone: The antigen is unknown.

The TCR sequence derives from a woman aged 35 to 49 in good health and CMV-seronegative. The chain couples TRBV28 to TRBJ1-2; a possible D gene is TRBD1 (6 bases). Sequenced sample: PBMCs. CDR3 nucleotides: TGTGCCAGCAGTTTGGTGGGACAACTTTATGGCTACACCTTC. Its translation is CASSLVGQLYGYTF.